This TCR beta chain was identified during a study of shared T cell receptors in the human thymus (dated by TCRdb to the early 2020s). Regarding the complete study: The study examined how the human thymus generates shared, self-reactive T-cell receptor alpha chains.

Libraries were constructed by the immunoSEQ multiplex PCR assay. TCRdb stores this immuneACCESS table with in-frame sequences only. Part of the clones is absent; in the studies checked, under half of the shortfall reflects unresolved V genes, and no reason is known for the rest. Within this sample are some 660,000 clones, with about 87% of them counted one time only. In total, the top ten clones hold 0.0094% of the sample. As regards this clone: Its specific antigen is unknown. No base quality values were provided; no much bigger clone lies one nucleotide off.

The CDR3 spans 15 residues, from the cysteine through the phenylalanine. Only the CDR3 region is kept as DNA, spanning 45 bases read in frame from base 1. From a lookup of the germline V gene (reference sequence), CDR1 and CDR2 are SGHNT and YYREEE. From V the trimming removes 3 bases and from J it removes 0 bases, while the gene matches leave 5 bases of the junction unaccounted for. These data were also reused for a study on human thymus T cells. Per the second study: In Finland, the donors were immunologically healthy infants who were having open corrective cardiac surgery for congenital heart defects. The thymus tissue came from surgical resects taken out during corrective cardiac surgery. Usage of V and J gene segments appeared to be biased in both the thymic and the peripheral blood repertoires. The related research found that thymic TCR repertoires overlapped highly between unrelated individuals. The study used fewer than ten infant thymus samples plus four related peripheral blood samples to characterize TCR alpha and beta repertoires. Donor ages ranged from about 6 to 250 days, and the cohort comprised over five male and a couple of female infants. After being mechanically released from the tissue, thymocytes were kept at -70 degrees C in pellets of about 9-32 million cells. Genomic DNA was extracted from frozen cell pellets with a QIAsymphony instrument. The immunoSEQ multiplex PCR assay was used to amplify the TCRB and TCRAD loci from a standardized amount of quality-controlled genomic DNA. The amplicons spanned the V(D)J region and were long enough to cover the CDR3 and allow V and J genes to be identified. Amplicon sequencing was performed on an Illumina platform through the commercial immunoSEQ service. Primer bias and sequencing errors were corrected using previously described methods, and TCRAD and TCRB definitions followed the IMGT database. immunoSEQ Analyzer 3.0 and VDJTools were used for repertoire analysis, which covered basic statistics, V/J segment usage, diversity estimates, rarefaction and pairwise overlap. To estimate diversity, the Chao1, ChaoE, Efron-Thisted, Shannon and inverse Simpson indices were applied, and diversity was also estimated on datasets down-sampled to the smallest sample. Repertoire overlap was assessed by strict matching of CDR3 nucleotide sequence, V gene and J gene, and clustering was done by Jaccard-based multidimensional scaling. On average, thymus samples gave 800,000 or so unique TCRB clonotypes, whereas blood samples gave 75,000 to 85,000.

This TCR was recovered from a boy in the first two years of life with a congenital heart defect. Donor details come from another sample of the same person, matched by shared clones. The sequencing input was thymocytes. The chain is made from TRBV5-4 and TRBJ1-2, and 7 junction bases match TRBD1. The DNA is TGTGCCAGCAGCTGCCGGGACAGCCCTAACTATGGCTACACCTTC. Translated, this is CASSCRDSPNYGYTF.